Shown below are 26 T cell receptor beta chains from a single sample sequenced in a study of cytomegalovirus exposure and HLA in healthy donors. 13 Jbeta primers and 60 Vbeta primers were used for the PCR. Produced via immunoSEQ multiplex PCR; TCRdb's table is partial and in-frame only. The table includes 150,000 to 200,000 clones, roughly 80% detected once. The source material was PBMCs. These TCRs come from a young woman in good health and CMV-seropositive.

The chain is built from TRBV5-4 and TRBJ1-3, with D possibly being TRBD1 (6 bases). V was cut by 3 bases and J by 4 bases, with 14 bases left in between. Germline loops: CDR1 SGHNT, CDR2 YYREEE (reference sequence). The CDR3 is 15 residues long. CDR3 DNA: TGTGCCAGCAGCTCGCCTACAGGGACCGGAAACACCATATATTTT. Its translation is CASSSPTGTGNTIYF.

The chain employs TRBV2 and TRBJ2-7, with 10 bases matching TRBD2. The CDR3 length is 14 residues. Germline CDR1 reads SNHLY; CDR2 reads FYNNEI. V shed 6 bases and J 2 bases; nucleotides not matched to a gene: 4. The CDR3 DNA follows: TGTGCCAGCAGGAAGCGGGAGGGTGCCTACGAGCAGTACTTC. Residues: CASRKREGAYEQYF. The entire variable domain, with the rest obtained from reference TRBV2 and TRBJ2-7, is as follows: EPEVTQTPSHQVTQMGQEVILRCVPISNHLYFYWYRQILGQKVEFLVSFYNNEISEKSEIFDDQFSVERPDGSNFTLKIRSTKLEDSAMYFCASRKREGAYEQYFGPGTRLTVT.

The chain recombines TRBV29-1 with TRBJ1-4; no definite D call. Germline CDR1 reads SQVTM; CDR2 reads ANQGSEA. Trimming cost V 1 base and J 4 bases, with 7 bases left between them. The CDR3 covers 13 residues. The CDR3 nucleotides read TGCAGCGTTGAAGTCCCCCTTAATGAAAAACTGTTTTTT. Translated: CSVEVPLNEKLFF. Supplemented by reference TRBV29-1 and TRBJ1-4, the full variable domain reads SAVISQKPSRDICQRGTSLTIQCQVDSQVTMMFWYRQQPGQSLTLIATANQGSEATYESGFVIDKFPISRPNLTFSTLTVSNMSPEDSSIYLCSVEVPLNEKLFFGSGTQLSVL.

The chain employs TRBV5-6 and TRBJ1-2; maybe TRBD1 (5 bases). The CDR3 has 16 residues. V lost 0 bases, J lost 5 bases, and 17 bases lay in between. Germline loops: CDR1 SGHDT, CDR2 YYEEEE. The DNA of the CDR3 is TGTGCCAGCAGCTTGGACCCCGGAGAGGACAAATATGGCTACACCTTC. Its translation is CASSLDPGEDKYGYTF.

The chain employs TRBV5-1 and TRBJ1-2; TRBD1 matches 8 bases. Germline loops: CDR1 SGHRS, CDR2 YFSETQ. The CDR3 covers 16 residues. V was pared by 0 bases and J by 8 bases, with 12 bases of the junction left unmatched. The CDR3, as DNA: TGCGCCAGCAGCTTGGGATCAGGGGGCGAGATTTTAGGCTACACCTTC. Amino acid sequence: CASSLGSGGEILGYTF.

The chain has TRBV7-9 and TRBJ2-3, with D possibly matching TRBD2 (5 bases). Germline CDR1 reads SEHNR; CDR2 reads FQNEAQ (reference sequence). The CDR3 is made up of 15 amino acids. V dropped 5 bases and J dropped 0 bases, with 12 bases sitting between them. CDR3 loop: CASSKRTASTDTQYF. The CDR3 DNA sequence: TGTGCCAGCAGCAAGCGGACGGCTAGCACAGATACGCAGTATTTT.

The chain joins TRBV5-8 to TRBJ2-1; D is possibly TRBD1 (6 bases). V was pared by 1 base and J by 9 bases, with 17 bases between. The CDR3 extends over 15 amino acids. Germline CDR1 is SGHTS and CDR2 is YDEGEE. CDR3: CASSLRLTGTTEQFF. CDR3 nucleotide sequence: TGTGCCAGCAGCTTGCGCCTGACCGGGACAACTGAGCAGTTCTTC.

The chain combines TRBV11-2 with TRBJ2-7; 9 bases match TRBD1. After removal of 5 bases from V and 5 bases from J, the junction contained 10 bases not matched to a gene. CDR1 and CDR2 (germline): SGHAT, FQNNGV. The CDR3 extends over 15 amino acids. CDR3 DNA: TGTGCCAGCAGCCAGGGACAGGGATGGAACCACGAGCAGTACTTC. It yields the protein CASSQGQGWNHEQYF.

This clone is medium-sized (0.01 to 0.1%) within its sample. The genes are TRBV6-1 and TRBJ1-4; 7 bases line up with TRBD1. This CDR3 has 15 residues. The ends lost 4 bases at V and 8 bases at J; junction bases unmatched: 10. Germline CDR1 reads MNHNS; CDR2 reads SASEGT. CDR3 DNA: TGTGCCAGCAGTGCTTCGACAGGGCATCGCGAAAAACTGTTTTTT. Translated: CASSASTGHREKLFF.

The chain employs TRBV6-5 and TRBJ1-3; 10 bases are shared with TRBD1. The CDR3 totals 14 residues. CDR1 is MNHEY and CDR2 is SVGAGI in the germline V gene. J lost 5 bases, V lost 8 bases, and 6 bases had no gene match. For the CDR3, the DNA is TGTGCCAGCCGGGACAGGGGCCCACGAAACACCATATATTTT. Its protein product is CASRDRGPRNTIYF.

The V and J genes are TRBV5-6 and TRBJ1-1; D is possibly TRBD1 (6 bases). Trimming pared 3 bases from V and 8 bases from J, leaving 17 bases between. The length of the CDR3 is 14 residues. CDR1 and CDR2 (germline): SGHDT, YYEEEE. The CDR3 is CASSYPIQGTEAFF. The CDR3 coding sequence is TGTGCCAGCAGCTACCCGATACAGGGAACAGAAGCTTTCTTT. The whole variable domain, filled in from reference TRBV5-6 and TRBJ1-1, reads DAGVTQSPTHLIKTRGQQVTLRCSPKSGHDTVSWYQQALGQGPQFIFQYYEEEERQRGNFPDRFSGHQFPNYSSELNVNALLLGDSALYLCASSYPIQGTEAFFGQGTRLTVV.

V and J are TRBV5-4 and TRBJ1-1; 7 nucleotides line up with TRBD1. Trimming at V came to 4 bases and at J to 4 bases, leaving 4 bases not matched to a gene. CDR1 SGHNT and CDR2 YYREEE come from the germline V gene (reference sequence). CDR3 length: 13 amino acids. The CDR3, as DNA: TGTGCCAGCAGCCCTACAGGGGTCACTGAAGCTTTCTTT. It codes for CASSPTGVTEAFF.

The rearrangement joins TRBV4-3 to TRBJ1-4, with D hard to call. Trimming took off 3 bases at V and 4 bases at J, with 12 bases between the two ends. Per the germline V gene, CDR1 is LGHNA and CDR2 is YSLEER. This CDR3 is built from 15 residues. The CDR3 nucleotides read TGCGCCAGCAGCCATCGAGTTTACGATAATGAAAAACTGTTTTTT. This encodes CASSHRVYDNEKLFF.

CDR3 DNA: TGCGCCAGCAGCCCAGAGGGTAACTATGGCTACACCTTC. Amino acid sequence: CASSPEGNYGYTF. This chain links TRBV5-1 with TRBJ1-2; D ambiguous. CDR1 SGHRS and CDR2 YFSETQ come from the germline V gene. Trimming cost V 4 bases and J 1 base, with 8 bases left between them. CDR3 length: 13 amino acids.

The CDR3: CAWSAGGRGGPTDTQYF. CDR3 sequence (DNA): TGTGCCTGGAGTGCAGGGGGCAGGGGGGGTCCCACAGATACGCAGTATTTT. V usage is TRBV30 and J usage is TRBJ2-3; tentative D call: TRBD1 (8 bases). Germline loops: CDR1 GTSNPN, CDR2 SVGIG (reference sequence). The CDR3 runs to 17 residues. The germline V and J ends were trimmed by 1 base and 2 bases, with 19 bases remaining between them.

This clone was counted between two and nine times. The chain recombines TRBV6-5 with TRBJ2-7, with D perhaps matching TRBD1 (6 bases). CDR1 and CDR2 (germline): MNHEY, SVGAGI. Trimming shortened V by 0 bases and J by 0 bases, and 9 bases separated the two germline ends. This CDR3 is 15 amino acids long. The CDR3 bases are TGTGCCAGCAGTTACTCGGGCAGGGGCTCCTACGAGCAGTACTTC. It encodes CASSYSGRGSYEQYF.

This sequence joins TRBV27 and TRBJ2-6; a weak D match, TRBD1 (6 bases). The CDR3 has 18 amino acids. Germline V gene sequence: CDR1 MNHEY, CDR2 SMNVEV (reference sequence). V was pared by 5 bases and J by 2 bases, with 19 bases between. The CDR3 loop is CASSHYPGTLPGANVLTF. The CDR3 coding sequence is TGTGCCAGCAGTCACTATCCCGGGACACTCCCTGGGGCCAACGTCCTGACTTTC.

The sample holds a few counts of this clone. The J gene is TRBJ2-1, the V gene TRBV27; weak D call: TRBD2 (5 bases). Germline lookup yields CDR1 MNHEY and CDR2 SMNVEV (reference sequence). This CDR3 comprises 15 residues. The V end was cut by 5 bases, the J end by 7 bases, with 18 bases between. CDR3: CASSPTRGSRNEQFF. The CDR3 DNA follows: TGTGCCAGCAGTCCCACCCGCGGGTCTCGGAATGAGCAGTTCTTC.

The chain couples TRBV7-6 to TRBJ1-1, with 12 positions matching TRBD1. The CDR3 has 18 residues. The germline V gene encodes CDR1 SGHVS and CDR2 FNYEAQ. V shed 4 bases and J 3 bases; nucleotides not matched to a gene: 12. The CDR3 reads CASSWTTGTGGAYTEAFF. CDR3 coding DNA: TGTGCCAGCAGCTGGACCACCGGGACAGGGGGCGCGTACACTGAAGCTTTCTTT.

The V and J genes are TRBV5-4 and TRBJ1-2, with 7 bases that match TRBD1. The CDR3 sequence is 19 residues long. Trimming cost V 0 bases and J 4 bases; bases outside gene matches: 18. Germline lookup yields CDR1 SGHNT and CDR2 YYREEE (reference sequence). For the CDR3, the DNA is TGTGCCAGCAGCTTGGTACTTGTTAAGACAGGGCTCAATCCCTATGGCTACACCTTC. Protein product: CASSLVLVKTGLNPYGYTF.

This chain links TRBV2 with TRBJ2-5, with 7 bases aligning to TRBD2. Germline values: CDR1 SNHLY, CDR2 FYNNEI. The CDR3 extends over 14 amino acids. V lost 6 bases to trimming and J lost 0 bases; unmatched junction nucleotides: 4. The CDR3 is CASSLGTNQETQYF. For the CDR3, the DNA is TGTGCCAGCAGCCTCGGGACTAACCAAGAGACCCAGTACTTC.

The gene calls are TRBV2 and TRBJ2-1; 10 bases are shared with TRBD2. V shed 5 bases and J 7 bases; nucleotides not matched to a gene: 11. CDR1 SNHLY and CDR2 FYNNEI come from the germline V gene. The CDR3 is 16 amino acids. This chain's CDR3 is CASSSIAGGVGNEQFF. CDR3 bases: TGTGCCAGCAGTTCTATAGCGGGGGGAGTTGGGAATGAGCAGTTCTTC. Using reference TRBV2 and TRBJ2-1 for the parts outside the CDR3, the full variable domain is EPEVTQTPSHQVTQMGQEVILRCVPISNHLYFYWYRQILGQKVEFLVSFYNNEISEKSEIFDDQFSVERPDGSNFTLKIRSTKLEDSAMYFCASSSIAGGVGNEQFFGPGTRLTVL.

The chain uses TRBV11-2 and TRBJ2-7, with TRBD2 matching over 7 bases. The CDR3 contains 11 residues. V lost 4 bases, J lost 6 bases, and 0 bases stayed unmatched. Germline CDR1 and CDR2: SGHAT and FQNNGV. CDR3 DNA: TGTGCCAGCAGCTGGACTAGCGAGCAGTACTTC. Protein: CASSWTSEQYF. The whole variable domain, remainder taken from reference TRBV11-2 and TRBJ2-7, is EAGVAQSPRYKIIEKRQSVAFWCNPISGHATLYWYQQILGQGPKLLIQFQNNGVVDDSQLPKDRFSAERLKGVDSTLKIQPAKLEDSAVYLCASSWTSEQYFGPGTRLTVT.

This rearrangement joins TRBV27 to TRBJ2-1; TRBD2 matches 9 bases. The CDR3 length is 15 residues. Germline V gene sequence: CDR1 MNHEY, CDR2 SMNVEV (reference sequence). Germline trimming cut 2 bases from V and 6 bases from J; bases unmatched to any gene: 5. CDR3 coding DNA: TGTGCCAGCAGTTTAGTGAGACTAGCGGCCAATGAGCAGTTCTTC. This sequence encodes CASSLVRLAANEQFF.

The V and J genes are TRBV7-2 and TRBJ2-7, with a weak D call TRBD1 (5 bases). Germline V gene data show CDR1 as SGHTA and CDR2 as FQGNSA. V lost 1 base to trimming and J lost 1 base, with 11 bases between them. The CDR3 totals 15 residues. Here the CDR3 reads CASSLGADTSYEQYF. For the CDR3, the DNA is TGTGCCAGCAGCTTAGGTGCGGACACTTCCTACGAGCAGTACTTC.

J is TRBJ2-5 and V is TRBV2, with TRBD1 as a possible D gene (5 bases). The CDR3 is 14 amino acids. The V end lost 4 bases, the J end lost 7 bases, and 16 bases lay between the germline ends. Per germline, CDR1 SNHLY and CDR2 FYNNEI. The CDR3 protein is CASSVVHFQGTQYF. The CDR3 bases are TGTGCCAGCAGTGTTGTGCACTTCCAGGGGACCCAGTACTTC.